Sequencing of this T cell receptor (beta chain) was carried out in a study of T-cell memory formation after mild COVID-19. The wider study: In these data, TCR clusters were largely donor specific. General study results and limits: Among clones peaking at day 37 in the second wave, SARS-CoV-2 specificity remained unconfirmed. Researchers report contracting CD4+ clones mostly in CM and EM, with CD8+ clones in EMRA.

Trimming removed 5 bases at V and 11 bases at J, with 21 bases between. The CDR3 consists of 14 residues. The V gene's germline CDR1 is MNHEY and CDR2 SMNVEV (reference sequence). In regard to this clonotype: Its cognate antigen is unknown.

A 5'RACE reaction primed in the constant segment made cDNA libraries of TCR alpha and TCR beta, and these carried sample barcodes and UMIs. TCRdb independently ran MiXCR on the 5' RACE reads; one entry per CDR3 protein. The table lists roughly 180,000 distinct CDR3 sequences, 9.5% to 13% of them singletons. Sequencing was performed on PBMCs or a T cell subset sorted from them (not recorded which). This clonotype was sampled from a man between 18 and 35 years old who had mild COVID-19 (a few samples of this study predate the infection). Cell type and time point are not known. V gene TRBV27 combines with J gene TRBJ1-1, with D unclear. The CDR3 nucleotides read TGTGCCAGCAGTCCCTGGACGGTGGACGTAGAGGCTTTCTTT. Encoded protein: CASSPWTVDVEAFF.